This T cell receptor (beta chain) was captured by sequencing in a study of glioma-infiltrating T cells. For this clonotype: The antigen is not known. One base away lies a much larger clone, so this may be a sequencing read error.

The study, taken as a whole, reports: Above-expected tissue-blood divergence occurred in all gliomas, most in low-grade ones.

The CDR3 runs 16 residues. Trimming cost V 5 bases and J 3 bases, with 20 bases left between them. Germline V gene lookup returns CDR1 MRHNA and CDR2 SNTAGT. TCR alpha and beta CDR3 regions were amplified from RNA using iRepertoire nested multiplex PCR. MiXCR, run by TCRdb on the multiplex PCR reads, gives a single entry per CDR3 protein. The sample yields some 160,000 distinct CDR3 sequences, more than 35% seen once. The genes are TRBV6-4 and TRBJ2-7, with D possibly TRBD2 on 6 matching bases. This TCR derives from a human donor with low-grade glioma or glioblastoma, undergoing nonglioma brain surgery, or in good health (not recorded which). Sequencing was carried out using glioma tissue, nonneoplastic brain tissue, or PBMCs (not recorded which). The chain's CDR3 is CASSSSRLVLYYEQYF. The CDR3 nucleotides read TGTGCCAGCAGTTCATCGCGACTAGTCCTCTACTACGAGCAGTACTTC.